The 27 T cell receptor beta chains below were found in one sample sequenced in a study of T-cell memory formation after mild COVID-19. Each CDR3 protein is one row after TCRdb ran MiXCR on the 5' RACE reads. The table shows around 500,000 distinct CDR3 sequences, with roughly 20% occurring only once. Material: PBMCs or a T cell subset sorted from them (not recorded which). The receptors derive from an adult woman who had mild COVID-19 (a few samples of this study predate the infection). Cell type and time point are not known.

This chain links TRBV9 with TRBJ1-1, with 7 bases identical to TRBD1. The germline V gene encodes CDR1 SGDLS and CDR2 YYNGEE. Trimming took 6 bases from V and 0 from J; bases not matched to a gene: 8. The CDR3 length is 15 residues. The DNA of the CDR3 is TGTGCCAGCAATTCCCGGACAGGATTGAACACTGAAGCTTTCTTT. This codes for CASNSRTGLNTEAFF.

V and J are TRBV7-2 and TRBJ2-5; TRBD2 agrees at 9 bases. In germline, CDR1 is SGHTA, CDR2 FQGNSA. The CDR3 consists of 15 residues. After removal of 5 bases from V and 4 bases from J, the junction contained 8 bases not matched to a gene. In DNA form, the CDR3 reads TGTGCCAGCAGCCCCTGGGTGCGGGGGGGAGAGACCCAGTACTTC. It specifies CASSPWVRGGETQYF.

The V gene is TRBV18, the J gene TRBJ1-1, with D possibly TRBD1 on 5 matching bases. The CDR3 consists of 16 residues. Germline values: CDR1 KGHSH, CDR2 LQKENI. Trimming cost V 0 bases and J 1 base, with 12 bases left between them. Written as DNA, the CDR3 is TGTGCCAGCTCACCACCGTCGGCAGGGAGGAACACTGAAGCTTTCTTT. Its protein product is CASSPPSAGRNTEAFF. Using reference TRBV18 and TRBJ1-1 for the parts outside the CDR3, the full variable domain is NAGVMQNPRHLVRRRGQEARLRCSPMKGHSHVYWYRQLPEEGLKFMVYLQKENIIDESGMPKERFSAEFPKEGPSILRIQQVVRGDSAAYFCASSPPSAGRNTEAFFGQGTRLTVV.

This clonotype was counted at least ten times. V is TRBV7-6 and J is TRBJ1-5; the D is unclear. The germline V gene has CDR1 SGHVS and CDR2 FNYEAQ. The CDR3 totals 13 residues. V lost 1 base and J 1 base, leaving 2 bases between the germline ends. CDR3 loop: CASSLESNQPQHF. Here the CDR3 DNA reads TGTGCCAGCAGCTTAGAGAGCAATCAGCCCCAGCATTTT.

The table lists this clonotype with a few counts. This CDR3 is CSAALLAQSYEQYF. CDR3 in DNA: TGCAGTGCCGCACTACTAGCGCAGAGCTACGAGCAGTACTTC. The V gene is TRBV20-1, the J gene TRBJ2-7, with 7 bases identical to TRBD2. Per germline, CDR1 DFQATT and CDR2 SNEGSKA (reference sequence). The CDR3 runs to 14 residues. The V gene end was trimmed by 6 bases and the J gene end by 3 bases; junction bases not matched to a gene: 11.

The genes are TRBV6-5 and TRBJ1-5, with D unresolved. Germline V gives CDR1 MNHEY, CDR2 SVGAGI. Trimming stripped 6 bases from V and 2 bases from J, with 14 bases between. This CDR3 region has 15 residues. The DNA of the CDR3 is TGTGCCAGCAGCCTCCGGTTAGAGGGCAATCAGCCCCAGCATTTT. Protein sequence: CASSLRLEGNQPQHF.

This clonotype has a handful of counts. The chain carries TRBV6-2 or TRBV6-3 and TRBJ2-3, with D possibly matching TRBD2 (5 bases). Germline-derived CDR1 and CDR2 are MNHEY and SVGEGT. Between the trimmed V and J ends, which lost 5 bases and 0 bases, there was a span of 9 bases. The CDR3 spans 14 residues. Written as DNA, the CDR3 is TGTGCCAGCAGTCTTAGGGAGAGCACAGATACGCAGTATTTT. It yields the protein CASSLRESTDTQYF.

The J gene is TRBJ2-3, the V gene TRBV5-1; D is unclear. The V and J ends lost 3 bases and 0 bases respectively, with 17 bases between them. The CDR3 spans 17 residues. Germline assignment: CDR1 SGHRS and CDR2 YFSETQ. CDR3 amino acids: CASSSREQISSTDTQYF. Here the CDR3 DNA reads TGCGCCAGCAGCTCAAGGGAACAGATATCTAGCACAGATACGCAGTATTTT.

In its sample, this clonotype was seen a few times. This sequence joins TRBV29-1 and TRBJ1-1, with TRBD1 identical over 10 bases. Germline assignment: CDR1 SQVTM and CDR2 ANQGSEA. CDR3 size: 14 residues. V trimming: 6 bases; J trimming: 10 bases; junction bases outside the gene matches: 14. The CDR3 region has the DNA TGCAGCGTAAGGAGACAGGGGGCTACGCCTGGAGCTTTCTTT. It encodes CSVRRQGATPGAFF. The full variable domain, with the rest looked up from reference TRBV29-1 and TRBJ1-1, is SAVISQKPSRDICQRGTSLTIQCQVDSQVTMMFWYRQQPGQSLTLIATANQGSEATYESGFVIDKFPISRPNLTFSTLTVSNMSPEDSSIYLCSVRRQGATPGAFFGQGTRLTVV.

The CDR3 protein is CASSLELGQNYGYTF. The CDR3 nucleotides read TGCGCCAGCAGCTTGGAGTTGGGACAGAACTATGGCTACACCTTC. The chain combines TRBV5-1 with TRBJ1-2; the match to TRBD1 covers 7 bases. This CDR3 spans 15 amino acids. Germline V gene data show CDR1 as SGHRS and CDR2 as YFSETQ. Trimming removed 0 bases from V and 2 bases from J; junction bases left unmatched: 4.

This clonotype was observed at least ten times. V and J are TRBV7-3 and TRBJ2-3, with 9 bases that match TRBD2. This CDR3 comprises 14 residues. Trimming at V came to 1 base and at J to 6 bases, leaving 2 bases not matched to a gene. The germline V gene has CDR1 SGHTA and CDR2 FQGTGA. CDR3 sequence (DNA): TGTGCCAGCAGCTTAAATAGCGGGGGTGATACGCAGTATTTT. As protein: CASSLNSGGDTQYF.

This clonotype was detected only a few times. This CDR3 is CACRRQGVTDTQYF. The CDR3 nucleotides read TGTGCCTGCCGACGACAGGGGGTTACAGATACGCAGTATTTT. The chain employs TRBV30 and TRBJ2-3; 9 bases are a match to TRBD1. V shed 6 bases, J shed 3 bases, and the junction held 7 bases outside the gene matches. CDR1 and CDR2 from the germline V gene are GTSNPN and SVGIG (reference sequence). The CDR3 sequence is 14 residues long. The full variable domain, its missing parts supplied by reference TRBV30 and TRBJ2-3, is SQTIHQWPATLVQPVGSPLSLECTVEGTSNPNLYWYRQAAGRGLQLLFYSVGIGQISSEVPQNLSASRPQDRQFILSSKKLLLSDSGFYLCACRRQGVTDTQYFGPGTRLTVL.

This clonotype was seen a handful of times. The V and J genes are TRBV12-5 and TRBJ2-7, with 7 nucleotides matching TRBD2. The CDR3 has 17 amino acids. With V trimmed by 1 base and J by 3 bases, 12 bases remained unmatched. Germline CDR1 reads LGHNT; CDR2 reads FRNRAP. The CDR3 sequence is CASGLAPGGGRVYEQYF. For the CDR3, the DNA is TGTGCTAGTGGTTTGGCCCCCGGCGGGGGTAGAGTCTACGAGCAGTACTTC.

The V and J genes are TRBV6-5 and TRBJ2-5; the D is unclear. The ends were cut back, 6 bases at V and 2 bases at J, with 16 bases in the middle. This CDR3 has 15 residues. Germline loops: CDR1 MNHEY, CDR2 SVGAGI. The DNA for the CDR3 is TGTGCCAGCAGCCCCCGTCGGATGACACAAGAGACCCAGTACTTC. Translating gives CASSPRRMTQETQYF.

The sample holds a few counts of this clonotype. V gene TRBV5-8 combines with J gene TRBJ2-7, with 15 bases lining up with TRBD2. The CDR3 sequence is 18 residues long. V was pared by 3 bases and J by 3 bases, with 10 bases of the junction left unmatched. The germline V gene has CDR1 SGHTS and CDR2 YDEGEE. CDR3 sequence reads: CASSWGWGTSGRFYEQYF. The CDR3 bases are TGTGCCAGCAGCTGGGGGTGGGGGACTAGCGGGAGGTTCTACGAGCAGTACTTC.

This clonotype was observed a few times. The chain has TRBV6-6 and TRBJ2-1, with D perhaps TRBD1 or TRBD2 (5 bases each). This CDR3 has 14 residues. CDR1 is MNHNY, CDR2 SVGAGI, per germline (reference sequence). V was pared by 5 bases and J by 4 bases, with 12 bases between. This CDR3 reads CASSLRDGYNEQFF. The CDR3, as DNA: TGTGCCAGCAGTCTCCGGGACGGATACAATGAGCAGTTCTTC.

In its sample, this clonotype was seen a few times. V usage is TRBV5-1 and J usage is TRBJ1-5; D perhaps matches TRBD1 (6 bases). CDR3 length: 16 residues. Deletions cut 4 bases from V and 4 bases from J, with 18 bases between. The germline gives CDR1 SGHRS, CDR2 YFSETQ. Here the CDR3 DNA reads TGCGCCAGCAGCCCCGGAAGGGGGTCAGGGAATCAGCCCCAGCATTTT. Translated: CASSPGRGSGNQPQHF. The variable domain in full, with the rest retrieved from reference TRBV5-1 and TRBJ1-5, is KAGVTQTPRYLIKTRGQQVTLSCSPISGHRSVSWYQQTPGQGLQFLFEYFSETQRNKGNFPGRFSGRQFSNSRSEMNVSTLELGDSALYLCASSPGRGSGNQPQHFGDGTRLSIL.

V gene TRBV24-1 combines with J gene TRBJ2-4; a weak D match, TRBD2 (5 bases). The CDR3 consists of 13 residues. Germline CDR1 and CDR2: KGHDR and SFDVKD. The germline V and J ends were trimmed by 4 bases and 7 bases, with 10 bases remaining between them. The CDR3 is CATSERTPNIQYF. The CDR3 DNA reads TGTGCCACCAGTGAACGGACTCCTAACATTCAGTACTTC.

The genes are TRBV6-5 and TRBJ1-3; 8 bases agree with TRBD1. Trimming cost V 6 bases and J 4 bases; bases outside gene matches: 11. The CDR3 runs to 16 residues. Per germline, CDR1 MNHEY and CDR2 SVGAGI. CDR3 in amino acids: CASSHRGSITGNTIYF. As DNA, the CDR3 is TGTGCCAGCAGCCACAGGGGGAGTATTACCGGAAACACCATATATTTT.

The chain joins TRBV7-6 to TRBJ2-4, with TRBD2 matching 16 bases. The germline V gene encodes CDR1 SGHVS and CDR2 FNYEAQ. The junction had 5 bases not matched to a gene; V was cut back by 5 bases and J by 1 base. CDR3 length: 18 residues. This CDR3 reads CASSKGLAGGEAKNIQYF. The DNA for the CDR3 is TGTGCCAGCAGCAAGGGACTAGCGGGAGGGGAGGCCAAAAACATTCAGTACTTC.

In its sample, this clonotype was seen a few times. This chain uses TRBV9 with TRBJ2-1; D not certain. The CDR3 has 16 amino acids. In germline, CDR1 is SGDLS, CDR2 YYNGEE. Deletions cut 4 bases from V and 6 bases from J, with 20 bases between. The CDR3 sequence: CASSPSLLVLGNEQFF. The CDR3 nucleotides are TGTGCCAGCAGCCCCTCCCTCCTCGTCTTGGGCAATGAGCAGTTCTTC.

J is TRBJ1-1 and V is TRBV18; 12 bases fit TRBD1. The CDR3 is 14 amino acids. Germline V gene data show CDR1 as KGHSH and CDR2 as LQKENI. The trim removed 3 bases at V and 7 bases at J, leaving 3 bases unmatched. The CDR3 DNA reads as TGTGCCAGCTCACCCCGGGACAGGGGGCTTGAAGCTTTCTTT. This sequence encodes CASSPRDRGLEAFF.

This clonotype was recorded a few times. CDR3 in amino acids: CASSSSPGADYEQYF. In DNA, the CDR3 is TGTGCCAGCAGCTCTAGTCCGGGGGCGGATTACGAGCAGTACTTC. The chain links TRBV7-2 to TRBJ2-7; D assignment may be TRBD1 or TRBD2 (6 bases each). CDR3 size: 15 residues. Germline V gene lookup returns CDR1 SGHTA and CDR2 FQGNSA. Trimming took off 4 bases at V and 4 bases at J, with 17 bases between the two ends.

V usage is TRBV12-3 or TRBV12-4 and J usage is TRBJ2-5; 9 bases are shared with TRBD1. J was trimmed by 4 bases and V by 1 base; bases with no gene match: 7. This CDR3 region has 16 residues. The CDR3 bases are TGTGCCAGCAGTTTAGACCGGGGACAGGGTGGAGAGACCCAGTACTTC. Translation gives CASSLDRGQGGETQYF.

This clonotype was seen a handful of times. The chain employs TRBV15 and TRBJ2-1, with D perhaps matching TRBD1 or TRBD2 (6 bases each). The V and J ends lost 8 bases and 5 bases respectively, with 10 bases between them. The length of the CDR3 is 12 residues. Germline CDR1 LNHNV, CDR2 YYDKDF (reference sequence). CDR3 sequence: CATRGTNNEQFF. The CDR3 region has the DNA TGTGCCACCCGCGGGACAAACAATGAGCAGTTCTTC.

CDR3 protein: CASSQLGLNTEAFF. The CDR3 DNA is TGCGCCAGCAGCCAGCTTGGCTTGAACACTGAAGCTTTCTTT. The J gene is TRBJ1-1, the V gene TRBV4-3; no definite D call. Germline-derived CDR1 and CDR2 are LGHNA and YSLEER. Trimming cost V 3 bases and J 0 bases, with 8 bases left between them. The CDR3 extends over 14 amino acids.

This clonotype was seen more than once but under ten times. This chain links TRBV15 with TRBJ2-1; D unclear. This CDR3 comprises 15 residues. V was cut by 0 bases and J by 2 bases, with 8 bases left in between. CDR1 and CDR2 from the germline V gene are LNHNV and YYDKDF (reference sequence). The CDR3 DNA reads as TGTGCCACCAGCAGAGAGGCTAACCCCTACAATGAGCAGTTCTTC. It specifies CATSREANPYNEQFF.